The rows below give T cell receptor beta chains drawn from one sample of a study of blood T cell repertoires in COVID-19. Some clones are missing from TCRdb's copy, which holds only in-frame ones; the method was immunoSEQ multiplex PCR. This sample carries 30,000 to 35,000 clones, over 90% of them seen once, and the ten largest clones take roughly 5.2%. The sequenced material came from peripheral blood. These receptors originate from a human donor in a cohort sampled during active COVID-19. CDR3s include the opening cysteine and the closing phenylalanine or tryptophan. A D gene is named only where the DNA matches it firmly. A row's size may be missing; if present it is once, few, many or a size class.

CDR3	DNA	V	D	size	J
CATSRDLGGEQYF	TGTGCCACCAGCAGAGATCTAGGAGGAGAGCAGTACTTC	TRBV15	NA	NA	TRBJ2-7
CASSLGGQGVQPQHF	TGTGCCAGCAGCTTGGGGGGACAGGGGGTCCAGCCCCAGCATTTT	TRBV5-8	TRBD1	NA	TRBJ1-5
CASSEEVPRGLHGYTF	TGTGCCAGCAGTGAAGAGGTTCCCAGGGGGTTACATGGCTACACCTTC	TRBV2	TRBD1	NA	TRBJ1-2
CASSQTGLAQETQYF	TGTGCTAGCAGCCAGACCGGACTAGCTCAAGAGACCCAGTACTTC	TRBV7-7	TRBD2	NA	TRBJ2-5
CASGTGRPLYGYTF	TGTGCCAGTGGGACAGGGCGTCCCCTCTATGGCTACACCTTC	TRBV19	TRBD1	NA	TRBJ1-2
CASSPYKGANYGYTF	TGCGCCAGCAGCCCGTACAAGGGGGCTAACTATGGCTACACCTTC	TRBV5-1	NA	NA	TRBJ1-2
CSVESHPGTDTQYF	TGCAGCGTTGAATCACACCCTGGCACAGATACGCAGTATTTT	TRBV29-1	NA	NA	TRBJ2-3
CASSEVRLQETQYF	TGTGCCAGCAGTGAAGTACGACTACAAGAGACCCAGTACTTC	TRBV6-1	NA	once	TRBJ2-5
CASSSPQGLREKLFF	TGTGCCAGCAGTTCCCCACAGGGGCTAAGGGAAAAACTGTTTTTT	TRBV2	TRBD1	NA	TRBJ1-4
CARSTTATNEKLFF	TGTGCCAGAAGCACGACAGCAACTAATGAAAAACTGTTTTTT	TRBV5-3	NA	NA	TRBJ1-4
CASLPTGRWEQYF	TGTGCCAGCCTCCCTACAGGGCGGTGGGAGCAGTACTTC	TRBV28	NA	NA	TRBJ2-7
CSASSGQGITEAFF	TGCAGTGCTAGTTCTGGACAGGGTATAACTGAAGCTTTCTTT	TRBV20-1	TRBD1	NA	TRBJ1-1
CASSQDPRTAYGYTF	TGTGCCAGCAGCCAGGATCCCCGGACAGCCTATGGCTACACCTTC	TRBV14	NA	NA	TRBJ1-2
CATSREGGNYNEQFF	TGTGCCACCAGCAGAGAGGGCGGGAACTACAATGAGCAGTTCTTC	TRBV15	NA	NA	TRBJ2-1
CASSPTSGGVYEQYF	TGTGCCAGCAGCCCGACTAGCGGGGGAGTCTACGAGCAGTACTTC	TRBV5-4	TRBD2	NA	TRBJ2-7
CSARWGGEQFF	TGCAGTGCTAGATGGGGGGGTGAGCAGTTCTTC	TRBV20-1	TRBD2	NA	TRBJ2-1
CASRRGYQETQYF	TGCGCCAGCAGGAGGGGGTACCAAGAGACCCAGTACTTC	TRBV5-1	NA	NA	TRBJ2-5